Listed below are T cell receptor beta chains from one sample, sequenced in a study of blood T cell repertoires in COVID-19. Profiled with immunoSEQ multiplex PCR; TCRdb holds only in-frame clones, not every one. The data show 250,000 or so clones, with about 85% seen just once and 4% to 5% held by the top ten. Sequencing was performed on peripheral blood. The source of these receptors is a man aged 55 to 70 with acute or convalescent COVID-19. CDR3s include the opening cysteine and the closing phenylalanine or tryptophan. Each record gives: D gene, V gene, J gene, clone size, CDR3 protein, CDR3 DNA. D genes are given only for firm matches. Rows give clone size only sometimes, using once, few, many, or a class for an expanded clone.

d_call: TRBD1; v_call: TRBV19; j_call: TRBJ2-3; clone_size: NA; cdr3_aa: CASSNRDRFTDTQYF; cdr3_nt: TGTGCCAGTAGTAACCGGGACAGGTTCACAGATACGCAGTATTTT
d_call: NA; v_call: TRBV18; j_call: TRBJ1-2; clone_size: NA; cdr3_aa: CASSPRQDNYGYTF; cdr3_nt: TGTGCCAGCTCACCAAGGCAGGATAACTATGGCTACACCTTC
d_call: TRBD2; v_call: TRBV5-4; j_call: TRBJ2-3; clone_size: NA; cdr3_aa: CASSSWTSGRGTDTQYF; cdr3_nt: TGTGCCAGCAGCTCATGGACTAGCGGGAGGGGCACAGATACGCAGTATTTT
d_call: NA; v_call: TRBV6-5; j_call: TRBJ1-1; clone_size: NA; cdr3_aa: CASPLNRNTEAFF; cdr3_nt: TGTGCCAGCCCCCTAAACCGGAACACTGAAGCTTTCTTT
d_call: TRBD2; v_call: TRBV19; j_call: TRBJ2-1; clone_size: NA; cdr3_aa: CASSIDGTRLAGSSYNEQFF; cdr3_nt: TGTGCCAGTAGTATAGATGGGACACGACTAGCGGGAAGCTCCTACAATGAGCAGTTCTTC
d_call: TRBD2; v_call: TRBV7-9; j_call: TRBJ2-1; clone_size: NA; cdr3_aa: CASSRGGTYNEQFF; cdr3_nt: TGTGCCAGCAGCCGCGGGGGGACCTACAATGAGCAGTTCTTC
d_call: NA; v_call: TRBV24-1; j_call: TRBJ1-1; clone_size: NA; cdr3_aa: CATIATEAFF; cdr3_nt: TGTGCCACCATAGCCACCGAAGCTTTCTTT
d_call: NA; v_call: TRBV7-3; j_call: TRBJ2-3; clone_size: NA; cdr3_aa: CASSLTGGAPEDTQYF; cdr3_nt: TGTGCCAGCAGCTTAACGGGAGGAGCCCCCGAAGATACGCAGTATTTT
d_call: TRBD2; v_call: TRBV5-6; j_call: TRBJ2-1; clone_size: NA; cdr3_aa: CASSGTSGLIVNEQFF; cdr3_nt: TGTGCCAGCAGCGGGACTAGCGGACTTATAGTAAATGAGCAGTTCTTC
d_call: NA; v_call: TRBV28; j_call: TRBJ2-7; clone_size: once; cdr3_aa: CASSIQGQGYEQYF; cdr3_nt: TGTGCCAGCAGTATTCAGGGGCAGGGTTACGAGCAGTACTTC
d_call: NA; v_call: TRBV2; j_call: TRBJ1-1; clone_size: NA; cdr3_aa: CASSPRQREAFF; cdr3_nt: TGTGCCAGCAGCCCGAGACAGCGAGAAGCTTTCTTT
d_call: NA; v_call: TRBV6-1; j_call: TRBJ2-1; clone_size: NA; cdr3_aa: CASSESGLVVQFF; cdr3_nt: TGTGCCAGCAGTGAATCTGGCCTAGTGGTGCAGTTCTTC
d_call: NA; v_call: TRBV19; j_call: TRBJ1-5; clone_size: once; cdr3_aa: CASSILLGVPRNQPQHF; cdr3_nt: TGTGCCAGTAGTATACTTCTCGGCGTACCGAGGAATCAGCCCCAGCATTTT
d_call: NA; v_call: TRBV5-1; j_call: TRBJ1-2; clone_size: NA; cdr3_aa: CASSFLGGPNYGYTF; cdr3_nt: TGCGCCAGCAGCTTCCTAGGCGGTCCCAACTATGGCTACACCTTC
d_call: TRBD2; v_call: TRBV7-9; j_call: TRBJ2-3; clone_size: NA; cdr3_aa: CASSPTSGRSDTQYF; cdr3_nt: TGTGCCAGCAGCCCGACTAGCGGGAGATCAGATACGCAGTATTTT
d_call: TRBD1; v_call: TRBV13; j_call: TRBJ1-5; clone_size: NA; cdr3_aa: CASSSRGLSNQPQHF; cdr3_nt: TGTGCCAGCAGCTCCAGGGGGTTGAGCAATCAGCCCCAGCATTTT
d_call: NA; v_call: TRBV5-1; j_call: TRBJ1-1; clone_size: NA; cdr3_aa: CASSSGLMMNTEAFF; cdr3_nt: TGCGCCAGCAGCTCGGGACTGATGATGAACACTGAAGCTTTCTTT
d_call: NA; v_call: TRBV30; j_call: TRBJ1-1; clone_size: NA; cdr3_aa: CAWRRRGTEAFF; cdr3_nt: TGTGCCTGGAGAAGAAGGGGCACTGAAGCTTTCTTT
d_call: TRBD2; v_call: TRBV29-1; j_call: TRBJ2-2; clone_size: NA; cdr3_aa: CSVRTSGGNTGELFF; cdr3_nt: TGCAGCGTTCGGACTAGCGGGGGGAACACCGGGGAGCTGTTTTTT
d_call: TRBD2; v_call: TRBV30; j_call: TRBJ2-3; clone_size: NA; cdr3_aa: CAWSVGGADTQYF; cdr3_nt: TGTGCCTGGAGTGTCGGGGGGGCAGATACGCAGTATTTT
d_call: NA; v_call: TRBV5-1; j_call: TRBJ2-1; clone_size: NA; cdr3_aa: CATGPDLYNEQFF; cdr3_nt: TGCGCCACTGGGCCTGACCTTTACAATGAGCAGTTCTTC
d_call: TRBD1; v_call: TRBV19; j_call: TRBJ2-7; clone_size: NA; cdr3_aa: CASSTTGVEQYF; cdr3_nt: TGTGCCAGTAGCACTACAGGGGTCGAGCAGTACTTC
d_call: NA; v_call: TRBV5-8; j_call: TRBJ1-1; clone_size: NA; cdr3_aa: CASSFRGVVNTEAFF; cdr3_nt: TGTGCCAGCAGCTTTCGGGGGGTGGTGAACACTGAAGCTTTCTTT
d_call: TRBD2; v_call: TRBV5-3; j_call: TRBJ2-7; clone_size: NA; cdr3_aa: CARSLVTSGPYEQYF; cdr3_nt: TGTGCCAGAAGCTTGGTTACTAGCGGACCCTACGAGCAGTACTTC
d_call: NA; v_call: TRBV20-1; j_call: TRBJ1-6; clone_size: NA; cdr3_aa: CSASYGIKNSPLHF; cdr3_nt: TGCAGTGCTAGTTACGGGATAAAAAATTCACCCCTCCACTTT
d_call: NA; v_call: TRBV27; j_call: TRBJ1-1; clone_size: NA; cdr3_aa: CASSLRRLANTEAFF; cdr3_nt: TGTGCCAGCAGTTTGAGGCGGCTAGCGAACACTGAAGCTTTCTTT
d_call: NA; v_call: TRBV10-3; j_call: TRBJ2-7; clone_size: few; cdr3_aa: CAISESQGQTYEQYF; cdr3_nt: TGTGCCATCAGTGAGTCGCAGGGGCAGACCTACGAGCAGTACTTC
d_call: NA; v_call: TRBV28; j_call: TRBJ2-7; clone_size: once; cdr3_aa: CASSLNMAYEQYF; cdr3_nt: TGTGCCAGCAGTTTAAACATGGCCTACGAGCAGTACTTC